The source of this T cell receptor (beta chain) is a study of cytomegalovirus exposure and HLA in healthy donors. Primers: 60 Vbeta forward and 13 Jbeta reverse. The repertoire was sequenced with immunoSEQ multiplex PCR; TCRdb's copy has only in-frame clones and lacks some. The sample includes about 190,000 clones, roughly 77% seen only once; the top ten take around 1.6%. While unrecorded immune exposures were likely, the donors were nominally healthy when sampled. This TCR derives from a woman aged 45-65 years in good health and CMV-seronegative. Sequencing was performed on PBMCs.

The chain's CDR3 is CASTPSGGLETQYF. For the CDR3, the DNA is TGTGCCAGCACCCCTTCGGGAGGGCTGGAGACCCAGTACTTC. V gene TRBV7-6 combines with J gene TRBJ2-5; 8 bases are shared with TRBD2. Germline CDR1 and CDR2: SGHVS and FNYEAQ. The trim removed 7 bases at V and 5 bases at J, leaving 9 bases unmatched. The CDR3 has 14 amino acids.